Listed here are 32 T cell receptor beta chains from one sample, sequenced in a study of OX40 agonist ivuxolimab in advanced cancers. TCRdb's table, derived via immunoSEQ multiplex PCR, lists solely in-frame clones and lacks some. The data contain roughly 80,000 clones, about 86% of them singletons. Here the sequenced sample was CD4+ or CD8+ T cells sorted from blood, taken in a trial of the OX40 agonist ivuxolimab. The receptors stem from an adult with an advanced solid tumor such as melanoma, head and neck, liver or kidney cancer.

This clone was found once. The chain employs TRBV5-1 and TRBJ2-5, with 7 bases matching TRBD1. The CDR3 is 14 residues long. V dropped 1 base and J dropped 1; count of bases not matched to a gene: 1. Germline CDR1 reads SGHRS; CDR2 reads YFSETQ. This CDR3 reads CASSLNRGQETQYF. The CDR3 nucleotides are TGCGCCAGCAGCTTGAACAGGGGCCAAGAGACCCAGTACTTC.

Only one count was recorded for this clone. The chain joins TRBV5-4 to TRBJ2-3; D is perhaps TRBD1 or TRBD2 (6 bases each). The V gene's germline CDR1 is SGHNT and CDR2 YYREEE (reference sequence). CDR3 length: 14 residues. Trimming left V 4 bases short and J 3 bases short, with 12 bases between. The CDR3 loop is CASSDRGPTDTQYF. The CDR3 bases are TGTGCCAGCAGCGACCGGGGGCCAACAGATACGCAGTATTTT. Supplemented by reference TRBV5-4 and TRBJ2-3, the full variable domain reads ETGVTQSPTHLIKTRGQQVTLRCSSQSGHNTVSWYQQALGQGPQFIFQYYREEENGRGNFPPRFSGLQFPNYSSELNVNALELDDSALYLCASSDRGPTDTQYFGPGTRLTVL.

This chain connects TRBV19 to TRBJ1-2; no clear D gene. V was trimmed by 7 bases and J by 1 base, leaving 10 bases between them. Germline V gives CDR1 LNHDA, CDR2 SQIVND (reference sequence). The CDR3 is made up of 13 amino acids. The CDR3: CASTAVINYGYTF. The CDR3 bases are TGTGCCAGTACTGCCGTTATTAACTATGGCTACACCTTC.

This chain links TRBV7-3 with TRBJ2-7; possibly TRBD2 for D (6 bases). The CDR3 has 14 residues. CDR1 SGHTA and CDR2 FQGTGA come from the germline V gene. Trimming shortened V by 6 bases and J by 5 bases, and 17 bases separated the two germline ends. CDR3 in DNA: TGTGCCAGCAGTCCAACCGGGAGAGGGAACGAGCAGTACTTC. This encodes CASSPTGRGNEQYF.

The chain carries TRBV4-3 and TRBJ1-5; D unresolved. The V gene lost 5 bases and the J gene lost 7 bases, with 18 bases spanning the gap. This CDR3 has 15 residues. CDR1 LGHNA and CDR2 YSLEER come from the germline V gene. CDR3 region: CASSATALGTQPQHF. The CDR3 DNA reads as TGCGCCAGCAGCGCGACCGCTTTGGGTACACAGCCCCAGCATTTT.

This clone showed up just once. CDR3 region: CASSSRTGRGYEQYF. DNA of the CDR3: TGTGCCAGCAGTTCGCGGACAGGACGAGGCTACGAGCAGTACTTC. This chain connects TRBV28 to TRBJ2-7; 7 nucleotides match TRBD1. Germline loops: CDR1 MDHEN, CDR2 SYDVKM. The V gene end was trimmed by 4 bases and the J gene end by 3 bases; junction bases not matched to a gene: 9. This CDR3 contains 15 residues.

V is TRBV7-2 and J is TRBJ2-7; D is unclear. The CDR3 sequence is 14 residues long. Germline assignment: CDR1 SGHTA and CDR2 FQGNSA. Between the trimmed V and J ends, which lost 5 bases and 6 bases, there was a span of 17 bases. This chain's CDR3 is CASSPDSIWSEQYF. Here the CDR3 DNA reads TGTGCCAGCAGCCCTGACTCGATCTGGTCCGAGCAGTACTTC.

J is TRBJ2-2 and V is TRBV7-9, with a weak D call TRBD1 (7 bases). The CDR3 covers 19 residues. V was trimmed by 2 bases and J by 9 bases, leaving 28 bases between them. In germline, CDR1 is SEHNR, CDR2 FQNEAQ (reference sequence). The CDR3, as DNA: TGTGCCAGCAGCTTACAACTACTAGGGGGCACGACGGCGGGAAGGGAGCTGTTTTTT. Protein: CASSLQLLGGTTAGRELFF.

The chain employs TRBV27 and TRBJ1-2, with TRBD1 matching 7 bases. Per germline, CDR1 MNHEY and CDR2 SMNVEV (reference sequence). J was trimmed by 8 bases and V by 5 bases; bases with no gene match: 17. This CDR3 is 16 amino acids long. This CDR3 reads CASSRSGTARTGGYTF. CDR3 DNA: TGTGCCAGCAGTAGATCCGGGACAGCAAGAACCGGGGGCTACACCTTC.

The CDR3 spells CASSPRGAVRDTQYF. In DNA, the CDR3 is TGTGCCAGCTCACCACGGGGCGCCGTCCGGGATACGCAGTATTTT. This chain uses TRBV18 with TRBJ2-3; a weak D match, TRBD1 (5 bases). Per germline, CDR1 KGHSH and CDR2 LQKENI. The ends were cut back, 1 base at V and 6 bases at J, with 14 bases in the middle. The CDR3 totals 15 residues.

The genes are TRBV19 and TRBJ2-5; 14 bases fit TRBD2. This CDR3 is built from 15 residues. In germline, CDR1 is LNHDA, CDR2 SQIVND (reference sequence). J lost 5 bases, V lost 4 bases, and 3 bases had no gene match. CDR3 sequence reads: CASSRLAGGPETQYF. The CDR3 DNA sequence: TGTGCCAGTAGTAGACTAGCGGGGGGGCCGGAGACCCAGTACTTC.

This chain's CDR3 is CASRGTSGRIDTQYF. The CDR3 region has the DNA TGTGCCAGTAGGGGGACTAGCGGGAGGATAGATACGCAGTATTTT. V usage is TRBV19 and J usage is TRBJ2-3, with TRBD2 matching over 15 bases. Germline values: CDR1 LNHDA, CDR2 SQIVND (reference sequence). With 6 bases clipped from V and 5 bases from J, the junction kept 3 bases outside the gene matches. There are 15 residues in the CDR3.

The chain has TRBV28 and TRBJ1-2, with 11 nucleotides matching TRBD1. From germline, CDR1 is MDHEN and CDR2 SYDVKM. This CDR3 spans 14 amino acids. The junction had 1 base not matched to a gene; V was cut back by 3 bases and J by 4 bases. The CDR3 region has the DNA TGTGCCAGCAGTTTGGGACAGGGGGGCTATGGCTACACCTTC. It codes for CASSLGQGGYGYTF.

The CDR3 here is CATSRDMGSEQYF. CDR3 DNA sequence: TGTGCCACCAGCAGAGATATGGGTTCCGAGCAGTACTTC. The genes are TRBV15 and TRBJ2-7; D ambiguous. V dropped 0 bases and J dropped 6 bases, with 9 bases sitting between them. The germline gives CDR1 LNHNV, CDR2 YYDKDF (reference sequence). The length of the CDR3 is 13 residues.

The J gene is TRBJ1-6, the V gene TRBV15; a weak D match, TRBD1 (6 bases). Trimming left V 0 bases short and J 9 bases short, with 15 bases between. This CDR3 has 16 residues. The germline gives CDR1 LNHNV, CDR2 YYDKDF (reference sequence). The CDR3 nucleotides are TGTGCCACCAGCAGAGATGGGGGGGCGGCTCCTTCACCCCTCCACTTT. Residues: CATSRDGGAAPSPLHF.

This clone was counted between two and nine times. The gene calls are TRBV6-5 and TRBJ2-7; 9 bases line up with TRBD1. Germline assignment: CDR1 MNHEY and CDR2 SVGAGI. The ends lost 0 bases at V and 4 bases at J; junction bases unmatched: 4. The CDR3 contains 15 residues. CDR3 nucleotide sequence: TGTGCCAGCAGTTACTCGGGGACAGGGATGTACGAGCAGTACTTC. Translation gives CASSYSGTGMYEQYF.

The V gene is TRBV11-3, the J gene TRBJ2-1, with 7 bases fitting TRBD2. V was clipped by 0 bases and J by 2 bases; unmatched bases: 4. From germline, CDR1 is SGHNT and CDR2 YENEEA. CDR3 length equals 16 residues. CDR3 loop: CASSLEGLAAYNEQFF. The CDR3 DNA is TGTGCCAGCAGCTTAGAAGGGCTAGCGGCCTACAATGAGCAGTTCTTC.

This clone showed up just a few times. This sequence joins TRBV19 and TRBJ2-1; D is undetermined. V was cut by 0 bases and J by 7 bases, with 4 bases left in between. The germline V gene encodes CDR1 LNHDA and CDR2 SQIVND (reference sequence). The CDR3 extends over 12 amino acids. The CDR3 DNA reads TGTGCCAGTAGTATAGAGTTTAATGAGCAGTTCTTC. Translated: CASSIEFNEQFF.

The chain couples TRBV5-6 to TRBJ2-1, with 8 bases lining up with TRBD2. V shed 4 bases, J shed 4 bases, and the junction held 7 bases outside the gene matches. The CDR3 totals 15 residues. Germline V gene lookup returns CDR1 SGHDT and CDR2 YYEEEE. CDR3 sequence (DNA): TGTGCCAGCAGCCTCTGGACTAGCAAGTACAATGAGCAGTTCTTC. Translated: CASSLWTSKYNEQFF.

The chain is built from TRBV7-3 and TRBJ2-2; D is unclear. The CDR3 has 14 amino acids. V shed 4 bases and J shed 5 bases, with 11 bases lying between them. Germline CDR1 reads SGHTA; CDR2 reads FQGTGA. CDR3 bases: TGTGCCAGCAGCTCGGGCCCGGCGACCGGGGAGCTGTTTTTT. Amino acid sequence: CASSSGPATGELFF.

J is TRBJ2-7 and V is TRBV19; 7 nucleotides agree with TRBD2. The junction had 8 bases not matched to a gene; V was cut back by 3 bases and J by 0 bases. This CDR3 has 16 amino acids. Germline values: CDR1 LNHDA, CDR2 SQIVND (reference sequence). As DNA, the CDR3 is TGTGCCAGTAGTATGGGGCTAGCGGAATACTCCTACGAGCAGTACTTC. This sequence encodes CASSMGLAEYSYEQYF.

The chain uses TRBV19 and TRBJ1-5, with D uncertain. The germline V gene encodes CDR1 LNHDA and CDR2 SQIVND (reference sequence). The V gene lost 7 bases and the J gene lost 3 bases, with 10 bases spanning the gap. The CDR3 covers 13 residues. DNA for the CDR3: TGTGCCAGTATAGAAACCCCCAATCAGCCCCAGCATTTT. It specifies CASIETPNQPQHF.

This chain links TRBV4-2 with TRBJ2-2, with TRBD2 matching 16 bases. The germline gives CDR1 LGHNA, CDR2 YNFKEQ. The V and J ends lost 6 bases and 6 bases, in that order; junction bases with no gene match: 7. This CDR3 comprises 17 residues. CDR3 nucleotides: TGTGCCAGCAGGAAAGCCGGGACTAGCGGGAGGGCCGGGGAGCTGTTTTTT. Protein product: CASRKAGTSGRAGELFF.

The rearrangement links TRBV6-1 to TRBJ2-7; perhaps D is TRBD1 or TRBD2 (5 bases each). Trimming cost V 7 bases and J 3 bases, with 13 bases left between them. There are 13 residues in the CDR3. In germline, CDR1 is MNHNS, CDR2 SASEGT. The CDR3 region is CASKNRDGYEQYF. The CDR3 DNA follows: TGTGCCAGCAAAAACCGGGACGGCTACGAGCAGTACTTC.

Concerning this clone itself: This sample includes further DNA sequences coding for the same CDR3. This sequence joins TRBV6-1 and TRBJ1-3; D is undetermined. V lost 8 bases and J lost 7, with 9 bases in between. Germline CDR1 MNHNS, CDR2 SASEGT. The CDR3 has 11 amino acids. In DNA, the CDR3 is TGTGCCAGCTGGGGAGGGAACACCATATATTTT. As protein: CASWGGNTIYF.

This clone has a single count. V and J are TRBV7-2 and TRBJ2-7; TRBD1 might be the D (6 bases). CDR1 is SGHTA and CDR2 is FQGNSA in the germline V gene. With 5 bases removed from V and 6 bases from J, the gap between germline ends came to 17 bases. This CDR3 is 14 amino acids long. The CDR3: CASSHTRDISEQYF. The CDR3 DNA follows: TGTGCCAGCAGCCACACCCGGGACATTAGCGAGCAGTACTTC.

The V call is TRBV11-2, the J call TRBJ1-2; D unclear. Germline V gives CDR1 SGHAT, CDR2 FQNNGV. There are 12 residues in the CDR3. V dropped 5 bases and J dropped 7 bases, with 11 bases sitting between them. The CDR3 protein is CASSQRGFGYTF. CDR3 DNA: TGTGCCAGCAGCCAGCGGGGATTTGGCTACACCTTC. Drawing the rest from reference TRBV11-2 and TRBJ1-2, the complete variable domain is EAGVAQSPRYKIIEKRQSVAFWCNPISGHATLYWYQQILGQGPKLLIQFQNNGVVDDSQLPKDRFSAERLKGVDSTLKIQPAKLEDSAVYLCASSQRGFGYTFGSGTRLTVV.

In nucleotides, the CDR3 is TGCGCCAGCAGCCCTCGACAGGGGCTTGAGGCTTTCTTT. This sequence encodes CASSPRQGLEAFF. The rearrangement links TRBV5-1 to TRBJ1-1, with 8 bases aligning to TRBD1. CDR3 length: 13 amino acids. Unmatched junction bases numbered 10, after V lost 4 bases and J lost 11 bases. Germline V gives CDR1 SGHRS, CDR2 YFSETQ.

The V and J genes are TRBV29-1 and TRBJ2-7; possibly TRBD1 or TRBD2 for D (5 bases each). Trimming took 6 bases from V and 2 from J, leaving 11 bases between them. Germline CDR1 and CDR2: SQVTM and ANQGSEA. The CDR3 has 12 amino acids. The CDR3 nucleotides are TGCAGCGTAACTAGGGGCCCCTACGAGCAGTACTTC. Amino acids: CSVTRGPYEQYF.

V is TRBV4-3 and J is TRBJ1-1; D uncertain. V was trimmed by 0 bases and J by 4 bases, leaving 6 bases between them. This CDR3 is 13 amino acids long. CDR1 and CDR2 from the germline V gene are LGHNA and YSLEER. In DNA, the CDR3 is TGCGCCAGCAGCCAAGACCCCGGCACTGAAGCTTTCTTT. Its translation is CASSQDPGTEAFF.

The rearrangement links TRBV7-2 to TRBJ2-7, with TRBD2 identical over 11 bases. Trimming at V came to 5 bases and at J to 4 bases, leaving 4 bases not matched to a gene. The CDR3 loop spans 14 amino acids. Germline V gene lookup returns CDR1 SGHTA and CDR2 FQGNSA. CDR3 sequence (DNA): TGTGCCAGCAGCCCCTTAGCGGGAGGGTACGAGCAGTACTTC. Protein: CASSPLAGGYEQYF.

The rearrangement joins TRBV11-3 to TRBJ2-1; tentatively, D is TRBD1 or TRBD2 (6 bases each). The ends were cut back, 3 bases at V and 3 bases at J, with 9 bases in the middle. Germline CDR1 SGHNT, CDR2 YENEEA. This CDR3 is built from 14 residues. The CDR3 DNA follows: TGTGCCAGCAGCTTTGGGGGGCACTACAATGAGCAGTTCTTC. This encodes CASSFGGHYNEQFF.